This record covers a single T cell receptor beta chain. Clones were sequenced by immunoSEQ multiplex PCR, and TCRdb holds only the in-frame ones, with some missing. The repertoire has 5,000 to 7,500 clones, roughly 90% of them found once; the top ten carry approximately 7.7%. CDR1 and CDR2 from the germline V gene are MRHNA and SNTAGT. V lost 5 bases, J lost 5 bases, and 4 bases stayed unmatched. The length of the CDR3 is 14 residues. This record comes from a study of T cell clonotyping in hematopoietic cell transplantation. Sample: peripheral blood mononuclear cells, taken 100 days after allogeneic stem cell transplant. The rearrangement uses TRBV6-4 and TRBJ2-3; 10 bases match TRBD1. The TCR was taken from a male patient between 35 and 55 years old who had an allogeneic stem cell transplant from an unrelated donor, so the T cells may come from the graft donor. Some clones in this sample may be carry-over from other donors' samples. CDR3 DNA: TGTGCCAGCAGTACCGGACAGGGGGGAGATACGCAGTATTTT. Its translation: CASSTGQGGDTQYF.